These 20 T cell receptor beta chains were sequenced from one sample in a study of T cell responses to AZD1222 COVID-19 vaccine. Measured with immunoSEQ multiplex PCR; TCRdb has only the in-frame clones, and not every one. The sample includes 90,000 to 120,000 clones, around 90% of them seen just once. The material sequenced was peripheral blood, taken on day 0 of AZD1222 vaccination. Every receptor here comes from an adult in good health.

The J gene is TRBJ2-2, the V gene TRBV2, with 8 bases identical to TRBD2. Germline V lookup: CDR1 SNHLY, CDR2 FYNNEI. V dropped 8 bases and J dropped 5; count of bases not matched to a gene: 16. The CDR3 is made up of 17 amino acids. CDR3 amino acids: CASAEQGVSGITGELFF. The CDR3 DNA follows: TGTGCCAGCGCCGAACAAGGTGTTAGCGGGATAACCGGGGAGCTGTTTTTT.

The rearrangement joins TRBV7-9 to TRBJ2-7, with a weak D call TRBD2 (6 bases). Germline CDR1 reads SEHNR; CDR2 reads FQNEAQ (reference sequence). Trimming shortened V by 2 bases and J by 4 bases, and 12 bases separated the two germline ends. The CDR3 contains 14 residues. The CDR3 sequence: CASSLSIGGYEQYF. The DNA for the CDR3 is TGTGCCAGCAGCTTATCCATAGGAGGGTACGAGCAGTACTTC.

The V gene is TRBV5-1, the J gene TRBJ2-2; 7 positions agree with TRBD1. The ends lost 0 bases at V and 3 bases at J; junction bases unmatched: 8. There are 17 residues in the CDR3. The germline CDR1 and CDR2 sequences are SGHRS and YFSETQ. CDR3 sequence (DNA): TGCGCCAGCAGCTTGGCGTCAGGGGGAGTGTACACCGGGGAGCTGTTTTTT. This codes for CASSLASGGVYTGELFF.

The V and J genes are TRBV20-1 and TRBJ2-1; 9 bases are a match to TRBD2. J was trimmed by 3 bases and V by 3 bases; bases with no gene match: 12. CDR1 is DFQATT, CDR2 SNEGSKA, per germline (reference sequence). The CDR3 runs 17 residues. CDR3 in DNA: TGCAGTGCTAGTTTCCTAGCGGGACAGCCGATCTACAATGAGCAGTTCTTC. Translating gives CSASFLAGQPIYNEQFF.

V is TRBV19 and J is TRBJ2-2, with TRBD1 identical over 7 bases. CDR1 LNHDA and CDR2 SQIVND come from the germline V gene (reference sequence). CDR3 size: 16 residues. The trim removed 8 bases at V and 0 bases at J, leaving 9 bases unmatched. The chain's CDR3 is CASGDRAIANTGELFF. CDR3 DNA sequence: TGTGCCAGTGGAGACAGGGCAATAGCGAACACCGGGGAGCTGTTTTTT.

The sample holds a few counts of this clone. This rearrangement joins TRBV2 to TRBJ2-6, with a possible D match to TRBD2 (5 bases). Germline-derived CDR1 and CDR2 are SNHLY and FYNNEI. There are 14 residues in the CDR3. Deletions cut 6 bases from V and 2 bases from J, with 8 bases between. CDR3 in DNA: TGTGCCAGCAGGAGGGTGGCTGGGGCCAACGTCCTGACTTTC. Protein: CASRRVAGANVLTF.

The CDR3 spells CASSQEEGTEAFF. The CDR3 nucleotides are TGTGCCAGCAGCCAAGAAGAAGGTACTGAAGCTTTCTTT. The chain combines TRBV3-1 (or the pseudogene TRBV3-2) with TRBJ1-1; no definite D call. V was pared by 0 bases and J by 5 bases, with 7 bases between. The germline gives CDR1 LGHDT, CDR2 YNNKEL (reference sequence). The CDR3 contains 13 residues.

The chain uses TRBV30 and TRBJ1-1; no clear D gene. Germline CDR1 reads GTSNPN; CDR2 reads SVGIG (reference sequence). V lost 8 bases, J lost 0 bases, and 4 bases lay in between. This CDR3 has 10 amino acids. The DNA of the CDR3 is TGTGCCGCGGTGAACACTGAAGCTTTCTTT. Its protein product is CAAVNTEAFF.

This clone was observed once. This chain links TRBV27 with TRBJ2-3, with 9 bases lining up with TRBD1. CDR1 is MNHEY and CDR2 is SMNVEV in the germline V gene (reference sequence). V trimming: 2 bases; J trimming: 2 bases; junction bases outside the gene matches: 5. The CDR3 is 16 amino acids. CDR3 loop: CASSLIRDRATDTQYF. The CDR3 region has the DNA TGTGCCAGCAGTTTAATTAGGGACAGGGCCACAGATACGCAGTATTTT.

The genes are TRBV5-1 and TRBJ2-6; D may be TRBD1 (5 bases). The CDR3 spans 16 residues. The ends were cut back, 4 bases at V and 0 bases at J, with 11 bases in the middle. The germline V gene encodes CDR1 SGHRS and CDR2 YFSETQ. CDR3 nucleotides: TGCGCCAGCAGCGCACAGGTAACCTCTGGGGCCAACGTCCTGACTTTC. The encoded protein is CASSAQVTSGANVLTF.

The sample holds a few counts of this clone. V is TRBV28 and J is TRBJ2-5; 9 nucleotides match TRBD2. Germline V CDR1 and CDR2: MDHEN, SYDVKM. V was pared by 5 bases and J by 2 bases, with 3 bases of the junction left unmatched. The CDR3 runs 14 residues. Here the CDR3 reads CASSLLAGQETQYF. Written as DNA, the CDR3 is TGTGCCAGCAGTCTCCTAGCGGGACAAGAGACCCAGTACTTC.

In DNA, the CDR3 is TGTGCCACCAGTGAAAGACAAGAGACCCAGTACTTC. This gives the protein CATSERQETQYF. This chain uses TRBV24-1 with TRBJ2-5; no reliable D call. The CDR3 loop spans 12 amino acids. Germline CDR1 KGHDR, CDR2 SFDVKD. Trimming removed 4 bases from V and 2 bases from J, with 4 bases in between.

This clone has more than one count but fewer than ten. The CDR3 sequence: CASRSRGNQPQHF. The DNA of the CDR3 is TGTGCCAGTAGAAGCAGAGGCAATCAGCCCCAGCATTTT. The chain uses TRBV19 and TRBJ1-5; D not certain. Germline V gene lookup returns CDR1 LNHDA and CDR2 SQIVND (reference sequence). Trimming took off 6 bases at V and 2 bases at J, with 8 bases between the two ends. The CDR3 length is 13 residues.

J is TRBJ1-5 and V is TRBV25-1, with TRBD1 matching 9 bases. The trim removed 4 bases at V and 3 bases at J, leaving 7 bases unmatched. The CDR3 consists of 16 residues. Germline CDR1 and CDR2: MGHDK and SYGVNS. The DNA of the CDR3 is TGTGCCAGCAGTGGGCCGGGGACAGGGTTCAATCAGCCCCAGCATTTT. This gives the protein CASSGPGTGFNQPQHF.

The V gene is TRBV19, the J gene TRBJ1-3; 8 bases align to TRBD1. The CDR3 sequence is 14 residues long. V shed 7 bases and J 2 bases; nucleotides not matched to a gene: 4. Germline-derived CDR1 and CDR2 are LNHDA and SQIVND (reference sequence). The CDR3, as DNA: TGTGCCAGTACCTTGACAGGGGCTGGAAACACCATATATTTT. This translates into CASTLTGAGNTIYF.

The CDR3 DNA sequence: TGTGCCAGCTCACCGTCACAGGGCGATCGTGGCTACACCTTC. Translating gives CASSPSQGDRGYTF. V is TRBV18 and J is TRBJ1-2, with D tentatively TRBD1 (6 bases). The CDR3 has 14 residues. Germline V gives CDR1 KGHSH, CDR2 LQKENI. The ends were cut back, 3 bases at V and 7 bases at J, with 15 bases in the middle.

This clone was observed a few times. The genes are TRBV11-3 and TRBJ2-7, with TRBD1 matching over 9 bases. J was trimmed by 2 bases and V by 4 bases; bases with no gene match: 6. CDR3 length equals 15 residues. Germline lookup yields CDR1 SGHNT and CDR2 YENEEA. CDR3 DNA: TGTGCCAGCAGCTGGGGACAGGGATCAACCTACGAGCAGTACTTC. Protein: CASSWGQGSTYEQYF.

This CDR3 reads CASSGTGGVTNEKLFF. For the CDR3, the DNA is TGTGCCAGCTCCGGGACAGGGGGCGTTACTAATGAAAAACTGTTTTTT. V and J are TRBV14 and TRBJ1-4; TRBD1 matches at 12 bases. This CDR3 is built from 16 residues. V shed 8 bases, J shed 2 bases, and the junction held 6 bases outside the gene matches. Looked up from germline, CDR1 is SGHDN and CDR2 is FVKESK.

This clone was recorded a few times. The rearrangement joins TRBV5-1 to TRBJ1-2; TRBD1 agrees at 8 bases. The CDR3 is 14 residues long. V gave up 7 bases and J gave up 6 bases; unmatched junction bases: 11. CDR1 is SGHRS and CDR2 is YFSETQ in the germline V gene. The chain's CDR3 is CASASGQGTNGYTF. For the CDR3, the DNA is TGCGCCAGCGCGTCCGGACAGGGAACGAATGGCTACACCTTC.

The chain employs TRBV28 and TRBJ1-5; D gene ambiguous. The CDR3 consists of 14 residues. CDR1 is MDHEN, CDR2 SYDVKM, per germline. V lost 6 bases, J lost 0 bases, and 9 bases lay in between. The DNA of the CDR3 is TGTGCCAGCAGATCTGGGTATAGCAATCAGCCCCAGCATTTT. Translation: CASRSGYSNQPQHF.